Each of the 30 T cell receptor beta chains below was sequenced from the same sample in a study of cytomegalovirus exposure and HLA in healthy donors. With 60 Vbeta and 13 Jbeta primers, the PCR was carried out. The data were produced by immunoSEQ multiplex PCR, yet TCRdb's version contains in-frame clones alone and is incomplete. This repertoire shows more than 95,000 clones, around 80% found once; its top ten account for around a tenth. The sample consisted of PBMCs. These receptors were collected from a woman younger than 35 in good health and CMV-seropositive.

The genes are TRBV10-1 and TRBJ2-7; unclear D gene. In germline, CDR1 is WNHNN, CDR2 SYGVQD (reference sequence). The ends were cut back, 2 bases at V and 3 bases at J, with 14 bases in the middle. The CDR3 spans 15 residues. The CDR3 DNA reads TGCGCCAGCAGTGAGGGCGGAGACCTGGGCTACGAGCAGTACTTC. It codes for CASSEGGDLGYEQYF.

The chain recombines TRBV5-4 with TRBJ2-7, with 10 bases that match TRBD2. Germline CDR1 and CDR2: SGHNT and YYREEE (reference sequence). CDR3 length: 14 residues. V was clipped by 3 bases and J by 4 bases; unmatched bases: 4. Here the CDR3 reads CASSSSGGSYEQYF. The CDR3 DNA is TGTGCCAGCAGCTCTAGCGGGGGTAGTTACGAGCAGTACTTC.

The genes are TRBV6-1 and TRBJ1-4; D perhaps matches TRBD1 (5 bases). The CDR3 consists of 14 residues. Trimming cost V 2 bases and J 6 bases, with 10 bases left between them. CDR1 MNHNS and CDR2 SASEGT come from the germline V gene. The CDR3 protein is CASSEMTVDEKLFF. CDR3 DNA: TGTGCCAGCAGTGAAATGACAGTCGATGAAAAACTGTTTTTT.

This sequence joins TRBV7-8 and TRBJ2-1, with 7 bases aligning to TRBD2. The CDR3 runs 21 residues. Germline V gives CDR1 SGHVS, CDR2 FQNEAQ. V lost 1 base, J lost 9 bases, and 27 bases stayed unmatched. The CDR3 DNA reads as TGTGCCAGCAGCTTAGGGGTGTGGGCCGGGGCCCCGTCTAGCGGCCCCGGTGAGCAGTTCTTC. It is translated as CASSLGVWAGAPSSGPGEQFF.

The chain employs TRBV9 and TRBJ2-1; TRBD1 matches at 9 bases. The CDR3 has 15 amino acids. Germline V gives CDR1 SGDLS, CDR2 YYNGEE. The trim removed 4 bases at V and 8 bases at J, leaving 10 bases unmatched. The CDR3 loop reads CASSYGTGFFDEQFF. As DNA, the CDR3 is TGTGCCAGCAGCTACGGGACAGGGTTTTTTGATGAGCAGTTCTTC. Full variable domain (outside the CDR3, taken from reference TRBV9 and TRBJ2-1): DSGVTQTPKHLITATGQRVTLRCSPRSGDLSVYWYQQSLDQGLQFLIQYYNGEERAKGNILERFSAQQFPDLHSELNLSSLELGDSALYFCASSYGTGFFDEQFFGPGTRLTVL.

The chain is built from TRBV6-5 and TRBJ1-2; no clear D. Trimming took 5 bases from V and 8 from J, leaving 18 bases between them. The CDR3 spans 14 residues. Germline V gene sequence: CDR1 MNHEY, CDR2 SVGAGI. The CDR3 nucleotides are TGTGCCAGCAGTCAAGACGGGATACCAAAAGGCTACACCTTC. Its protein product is CASSQDGIPKGYTF.

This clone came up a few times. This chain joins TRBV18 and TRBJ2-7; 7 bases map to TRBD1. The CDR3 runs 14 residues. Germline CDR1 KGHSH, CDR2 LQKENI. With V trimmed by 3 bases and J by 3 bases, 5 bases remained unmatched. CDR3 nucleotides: TGTGCCAGCTCACCCTCCCCAGGGGGCTACGAGCAGTACTTC. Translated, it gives CASSPSPGGYEQYF.

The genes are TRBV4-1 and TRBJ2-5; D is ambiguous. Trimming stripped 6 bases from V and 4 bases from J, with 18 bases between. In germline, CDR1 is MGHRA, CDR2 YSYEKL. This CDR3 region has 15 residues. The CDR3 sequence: CASSRAPITRETQYF. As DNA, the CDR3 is TGCGCCAGCAGTAGAGCCCCAATCACGCGAGAGACCCAGTACTTC.

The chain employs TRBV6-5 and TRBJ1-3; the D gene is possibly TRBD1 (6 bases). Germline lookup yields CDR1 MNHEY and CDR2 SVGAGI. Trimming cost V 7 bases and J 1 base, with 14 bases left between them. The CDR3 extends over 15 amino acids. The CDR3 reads CASTNTGSSGNTIYF. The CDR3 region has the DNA TGTGCCAGCACCAATACAGGGTCTTCTGGAAACACCATATATTTT.

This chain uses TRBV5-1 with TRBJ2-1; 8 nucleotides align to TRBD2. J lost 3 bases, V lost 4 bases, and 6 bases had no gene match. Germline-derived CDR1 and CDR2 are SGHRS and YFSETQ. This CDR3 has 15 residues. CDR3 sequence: CASSPGLAFYNEQFF. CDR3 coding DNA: TGCGCCAGCAGCCCCGGACTAGCCTTCTACAATGAGCAGTTCTTC.

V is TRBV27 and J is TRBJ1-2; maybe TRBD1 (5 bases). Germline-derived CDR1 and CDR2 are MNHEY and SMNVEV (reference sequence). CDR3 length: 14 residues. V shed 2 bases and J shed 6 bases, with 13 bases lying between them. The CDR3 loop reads CASSLVQGGDGYTF. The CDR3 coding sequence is TGTGCCAGCAGTTTAGTGCAGGGAGGCGATGGCTACACCTTC.

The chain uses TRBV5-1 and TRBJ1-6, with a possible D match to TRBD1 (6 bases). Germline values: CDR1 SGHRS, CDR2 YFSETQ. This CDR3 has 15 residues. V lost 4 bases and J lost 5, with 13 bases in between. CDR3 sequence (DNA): TGCGCCAGCAGCATCGGGACATCCAATAATTCACCCCTCCACTTT. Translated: CASSIGTSNNSPLHF.

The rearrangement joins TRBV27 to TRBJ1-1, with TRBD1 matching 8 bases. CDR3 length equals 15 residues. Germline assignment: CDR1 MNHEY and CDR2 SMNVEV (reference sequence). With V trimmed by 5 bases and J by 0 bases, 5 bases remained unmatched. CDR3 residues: CASSAWDRLNTEAFF. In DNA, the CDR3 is TGTGCCAGCAGTGCGTGGGACAGGCTGAACACTGAAGCTTTCTTT.

This chain's CDR3 is CASSLGSRGTSVNTGELFF. In nucleotides, the CDR3 is TGTGCCAGCAGCTTGGGGAGTCGGGGGACTAGCGTGAACACCGGGGAGCTGTTTTTT. This chain connects TRBV5-5 to TRBJ2-2; the match to TRBD2 covers 10 bases. With V trimmed by 0 bases and J by 1 base, 9 bases remained unmatched. The CDR3 loop spans 19 amino acids. CDR1 SGHKS and CDR2 YYEKEE come from the germline V gene (reference sequence).

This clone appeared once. CDR3 nucleotide sequence: TGCAGTGCAAGGGGGGGCTATGAGCAGTTCTTC. Protein product: CSARGGYEQFF. V usage is TRBV20-1 and J usage is TRBJ2-1, with a possible D match to TRBD2 (7 bases). The CDR3 extends over 11 amino acids. V gave up 6 bases and J gave up 8 bases, with 11 bases separating them. CDR1 is DFQATT and CDR2 is SNEGSKA in the germline V gene (reference sequence).

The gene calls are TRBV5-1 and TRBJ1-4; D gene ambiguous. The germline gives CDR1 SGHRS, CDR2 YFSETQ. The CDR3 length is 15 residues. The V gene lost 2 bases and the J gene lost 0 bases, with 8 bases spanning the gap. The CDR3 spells CASSFRGATNEKLFF. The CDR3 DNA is TGCGCCAGCAGCTTCCGAGGCGCAACTAATGAAAAACTGTTTTTT.

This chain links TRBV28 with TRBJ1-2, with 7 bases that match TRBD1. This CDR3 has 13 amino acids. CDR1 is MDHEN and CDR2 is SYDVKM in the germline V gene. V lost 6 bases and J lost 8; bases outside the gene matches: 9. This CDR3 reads CASSLIRTGGYTF. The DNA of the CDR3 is TGTGCCAGCAGCCTTATTCGGACAGGAGGCTACACCTTC.

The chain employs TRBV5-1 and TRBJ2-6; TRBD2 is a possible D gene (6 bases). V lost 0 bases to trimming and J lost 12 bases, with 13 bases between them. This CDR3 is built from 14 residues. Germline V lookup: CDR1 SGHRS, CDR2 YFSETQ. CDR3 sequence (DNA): TGCGCCAGCAGCTTGGCCGGGACTTTGAGCGTCCTGACTTTC. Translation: CASSLAGTLSVLTF.

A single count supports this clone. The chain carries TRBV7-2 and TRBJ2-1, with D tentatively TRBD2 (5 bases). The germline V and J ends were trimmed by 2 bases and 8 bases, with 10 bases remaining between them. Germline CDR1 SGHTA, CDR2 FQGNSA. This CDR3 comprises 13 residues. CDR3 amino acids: CASSLRGSDEQFF. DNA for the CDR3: TGTGCCAGCAGCTTAAGAGGGAGCGATGAGCAGTTCTTC.

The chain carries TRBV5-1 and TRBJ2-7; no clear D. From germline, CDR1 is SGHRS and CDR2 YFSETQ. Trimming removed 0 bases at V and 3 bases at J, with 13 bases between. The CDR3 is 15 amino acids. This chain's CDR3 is CASSLGGFPSYEQYF. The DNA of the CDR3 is TGCGCCAGCAGCTTGGGAGGCTTTCCCAGCTACGAGCAGTACTTC.

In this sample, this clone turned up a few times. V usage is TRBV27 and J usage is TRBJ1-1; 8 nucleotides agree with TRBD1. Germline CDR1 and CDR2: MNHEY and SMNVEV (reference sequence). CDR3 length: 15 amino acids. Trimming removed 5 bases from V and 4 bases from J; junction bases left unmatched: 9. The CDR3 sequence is CASSIQGGMSTEAFF. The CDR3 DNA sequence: TGTGCCAGCAGTATACAGGGGGGGATGAGCACTGAAGCTTTCTTT.

CDR3 protein: CASSLPSGEGYTF. The CDR3 nucleotides read TGTGCCAGCAGTTTACCCTCCGGGGAAGGCTACACCTTC. This chain uses TRBV27 with TRBJ1-2, with D hard to call. Germline CDR1 reads MNHEY; CDR2 reads SMNVEV (reference sequence). V dropped 2 bases and J dropped 8 bases, with 12 bases sitting between them. The CDR3 sequence is 13 residues long.

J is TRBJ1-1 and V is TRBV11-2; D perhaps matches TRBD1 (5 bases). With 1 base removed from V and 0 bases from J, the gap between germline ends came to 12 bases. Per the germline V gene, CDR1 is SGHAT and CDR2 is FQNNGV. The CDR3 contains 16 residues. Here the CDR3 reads CASSLAVTGVNTEAFF. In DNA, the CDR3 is TGTGCCAGCAGCTTAGCCGTTACAGGAGTGAACACTGAAGCTTTCTTT.

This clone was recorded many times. The CDR3 reads CASMTGTGYQPQHF. Here the CDR3 DNA reads TGTGCCAGCATGACAGGAACAGGGTATCAGCCCCAGCATTTT. The chain combines TRBV6-1 with TRBJ1-5; perhaps TRBD1 as D (6 bases). Per germline, CDR1 MNHNS and CDR2 SASEGT. The CDR3 is made up of 14 amino acids. V was cut by 7 bases and J by 5 bases, with 15 bases left in between.

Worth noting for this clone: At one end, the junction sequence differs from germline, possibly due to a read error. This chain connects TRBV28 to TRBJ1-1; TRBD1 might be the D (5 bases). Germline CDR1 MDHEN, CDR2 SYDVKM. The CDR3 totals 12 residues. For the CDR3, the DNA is TGTGCCAGCAGCCTTACGGCGGGACCGGTCAATTTT. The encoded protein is CASSLTAGPVNF.

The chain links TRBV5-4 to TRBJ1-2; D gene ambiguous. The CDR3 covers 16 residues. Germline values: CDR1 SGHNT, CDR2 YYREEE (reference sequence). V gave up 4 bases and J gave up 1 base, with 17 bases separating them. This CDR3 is CASSSPETRNNYGYTF. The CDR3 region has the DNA TGTGCCAGCAGCAGCCCCGAGACAAGAAATAACTATGGCTACACCTTC.

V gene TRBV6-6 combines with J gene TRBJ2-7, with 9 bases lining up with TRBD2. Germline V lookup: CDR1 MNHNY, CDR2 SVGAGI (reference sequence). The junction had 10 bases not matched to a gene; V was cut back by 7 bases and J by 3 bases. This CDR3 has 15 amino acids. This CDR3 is CASIRLAGTLYEQYF. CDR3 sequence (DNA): TGTGCCAGCATCAGGCTAGCGGGGACCCTCTACGAGCAGTACTTC.

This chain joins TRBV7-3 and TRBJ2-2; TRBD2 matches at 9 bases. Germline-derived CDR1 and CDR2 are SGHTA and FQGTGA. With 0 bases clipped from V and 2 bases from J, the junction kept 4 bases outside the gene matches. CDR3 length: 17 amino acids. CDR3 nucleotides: TGTGCCAGCAGCTTAACGGCGGGAGGGACCAACACCGGGGAGCTGTTTTTT. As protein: CASSLTAGGTNTGELFF.

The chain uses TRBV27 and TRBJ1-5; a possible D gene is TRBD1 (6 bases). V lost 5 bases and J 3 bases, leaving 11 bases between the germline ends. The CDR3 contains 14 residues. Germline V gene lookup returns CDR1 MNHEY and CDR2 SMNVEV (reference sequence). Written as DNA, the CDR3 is TGTGCCAGCAGTCTACAGGGTAACAATCAGCCCCAGCATTTT. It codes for CASSLQGNNQPQHF.

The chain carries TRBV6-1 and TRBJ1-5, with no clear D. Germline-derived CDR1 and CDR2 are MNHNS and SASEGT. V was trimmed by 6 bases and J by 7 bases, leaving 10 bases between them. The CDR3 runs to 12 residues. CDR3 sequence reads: CASRKTPQPQHF. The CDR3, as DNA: TGTGCCAGCAGAAAGACACCGCAGCCCCAGCATTTT.